The sequence of this T cell receptor beta chain was determined in a study of TIL therapy for anti-PD-1-resistant metastatic lung cancer. Study context: Patients had a median age of 54 years (range 38-75).

In this sample, this clone turned up a few times. The sample's time point: pre-treatment sample, taken before nivolumab and TIL therapy. Pleural nodules or supraclavicular lymph nodes made up most of the excised metastases sampled. The immunoSEQ assay was v3. Libraries were sequenced to about 2 million read pairs (survey) or roughly 4.5-6.5 million (deep). Libraries were prepared by immunoSEQ multiplex PCR; TCRdb keeps only in-frame clonotypes and omits some of them. This table has 9,000 to 9,500 clones, roughly 80% appearing once. CDR1 SGHDT and CDR2 YYEEEE come from the germline V gene. V was shortened by 4 bases and J by 6 bases, with 16 bases between the two germline ends. CDR3 length equals 14 residues.

The sequencing used tumor tissue, collected at baseline. This chain links TRBV5-6 with TRBJ1-1; D unresolved. This receptor was obtained from a person aged 25 to 80 with non-small cell lung cancer. CDR3 protein: CASSLPTQSAEAFF. In DNA form, the CDR3 reads TGTGCCAGCAGCCTTCCGACACAATCCGCTGAAGCTTTCTTT.